This T cell receptor (beta chain) derives from a study of blood T cells in healthy people across ages. Every sample had a minimum of 6.5 million PBMCs isolated. Together with a sample-barcoded 5' primer, a J-beta primer mix was included in a second PCR lasting about 7 to 11 cycles. TCRdb used MiXCR to reprocess the 5' RACE reads, holding one entry per CDR3 protein. The sample yields more than 1 million distinct CDR3 sequences, 35% to 55% seen once. V gave up 4 bases and J gave up 1 base, with 13 bases separating them. Looked up from germline, CDR1 is SQVTM and CDR2 is ANQGSEA. This CDR3 contains 15 residues. Notes on the study in general: Naive T cell percentage showed a strong correlation with the diversity of TCR beta.

A remark on this clonotype: Antigen unknown.

The receptor's source is a woman in her sixties or seventies in good health. The chain carries TRBV29-1 and TRBJ2-2, with D possibly being TRBD2 (6 bases). The sample comprised blood. The CDR3 sequence is CSVGSSVQNTGELFF. In DNA, the CDR3 is TGCAGCGTTGGGTCTAGCGTCCAGAACACCGGGGAGCTGTTTTTT.